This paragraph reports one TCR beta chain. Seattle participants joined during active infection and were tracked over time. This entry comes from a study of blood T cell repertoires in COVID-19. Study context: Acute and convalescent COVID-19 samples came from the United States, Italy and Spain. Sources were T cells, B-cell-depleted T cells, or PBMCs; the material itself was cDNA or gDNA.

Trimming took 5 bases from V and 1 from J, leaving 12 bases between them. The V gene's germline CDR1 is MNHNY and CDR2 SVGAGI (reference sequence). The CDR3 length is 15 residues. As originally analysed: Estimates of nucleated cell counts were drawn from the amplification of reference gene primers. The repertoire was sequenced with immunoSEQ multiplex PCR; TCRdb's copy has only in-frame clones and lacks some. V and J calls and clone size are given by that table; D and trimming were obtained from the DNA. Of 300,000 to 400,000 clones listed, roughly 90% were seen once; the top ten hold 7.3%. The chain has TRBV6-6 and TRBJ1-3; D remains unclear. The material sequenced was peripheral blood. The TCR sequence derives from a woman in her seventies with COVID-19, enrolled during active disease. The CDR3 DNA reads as TGTGCCAGCAGTACCCCTTCGGGGTCTGGAAACACCATATATTTT. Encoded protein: CASSTPSGSGNTIYF.